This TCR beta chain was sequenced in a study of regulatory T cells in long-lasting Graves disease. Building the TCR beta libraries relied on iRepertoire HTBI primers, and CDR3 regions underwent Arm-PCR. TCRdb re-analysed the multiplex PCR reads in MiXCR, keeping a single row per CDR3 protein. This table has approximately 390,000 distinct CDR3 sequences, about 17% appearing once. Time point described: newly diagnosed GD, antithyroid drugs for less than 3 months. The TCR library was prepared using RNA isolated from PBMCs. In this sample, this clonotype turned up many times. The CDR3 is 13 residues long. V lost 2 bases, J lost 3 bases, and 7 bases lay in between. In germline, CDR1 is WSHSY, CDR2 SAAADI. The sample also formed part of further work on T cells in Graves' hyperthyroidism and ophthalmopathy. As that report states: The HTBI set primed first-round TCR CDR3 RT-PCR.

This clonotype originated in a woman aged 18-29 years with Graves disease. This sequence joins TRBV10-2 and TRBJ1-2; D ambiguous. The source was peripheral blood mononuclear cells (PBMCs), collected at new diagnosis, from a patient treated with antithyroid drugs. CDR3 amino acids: CASSERFDYGYTF. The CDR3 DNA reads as TGCGCCAGCAGTGAGCGGTTTGACTATGGCTACACCTTC.